This T cell receptor (beta chain) appears in the sequencing data of a study of radiotherapy plus CTLA-4 blockade in lung cancer. In the study overall: Objective responses were recorded in about 17% of patients, with disease control recorded in about 33%. Study-wide points: An expansion of tumor-derived TCR clones occurred in blood after radiotherapy plus ipilimumab.

CTLA-4 blockade with ipilimumab, together with focal radiation, was given to patients with chemo-refractory metastatic non-small-cell lung cancer. This CDR3 contains 14 residues. In germline, CDR1 is SGHNT, CDR2 YYREEE (reference sequence). Trimming took 4 bases from V and 1 from J; bases not matched to a gene: 3. Notes on this clone: Antigen: not known.

The protocol was immunoSEQ multiplex PCR, while the TCRdb copy is restricted to in-frame clones and leaves out a portion. The sample holds tens of thousands of clones, around nine tenths seen once. This chain joins TRBV5-4 and TRBJ1-1, with 8 bases aligning to TRBD1. The TCR comes from a human donor with non-small cell lung cancer that progressed on radiotherapy plus ipilimumab. The material sequenced was peripheral blood, taken from a patient treated with radiotherapy plus ipilimumab. For the CDR3, the DNA is TGTGCCAGCAGCCTACAGGGGGGGAACACTGAAGCTTTCTTT. Protein sequence: CASSLQGGNTEAFF.